This T cell receptor beta chain was sequenced in a study of blood T cells in healthy people across ages (dated by TCRdb to about 2015). About the investigation overall: In model experiments, template switching captured roughly one uniquely barcoded TCR beta cDNA molecule for every two T cells. The donors were divided into four age groups: young (average roughly 15 years), middle-aged (roughly 40), aged (roughly 66) and long-lived (about 84). To track age-related changes in TCR beta repertoire diversity, the study relied on deep sequencing normalized with unique cDNA molecular identifiers. For two donors (one aged 18 to 30 and one aged 80 or older), the study analyzed two additional independent replicas of 1 million unique cDNA reads from the same blood draw. To avoid experimental bias, donors of different ages were spread randomly across the sequencing lanes. Broad study findings and their caveats: Bulk unsorted PBMC profiling prevented conclusive comparison of naive and antigen-experienced compartments. Estimates of total diversity based on one million sequenced T cells were regarded as lower bounds and as underestimates. As age increased, observed TCR beta diversity per million T cells dropped in a roughly linear way, and a significant reduction was already evident by age 40. A strong correlation was found between observed TCR beta diversity and the percentage of naive T cells measured by flow cytometry. The long-lived group showed more naive CD4+ T cells, fewer expanded clones and increased TCR diversity than the aged group, suggesting age selection. Donor CMV infection status was unknown, potentially confounding age-related changes in expanded clonotypes.

The receptor library was made with 5' RACE. The instrument given in TCRdb is Illumina HiSeq 2500. A second PCR of roughly 7 to 11 cycles was performed with a sample-barcoded 5' primer and a J-beta primer mix. A unique molecular identifier was introduced onto each TCR beta cDNA molecule by a template-switch 5' adaptor carrying 12 random nucleotides. Each sample yielded at least 2.5 million CDR3-containing paired-end reads. First-strand cDNA was synthesized from all RNA with the Mint cDNA synthesis kit, primed by a TRBC-specific oligonucleotide. Following uracil-DNA glycosylase treatment, a first 18-cycle PCR with universal primers M1SS and BC2_uni_R was performed on all cDNA. Regarding the original processing steps: For normalization, 1 million high-quality reads, each with a distinct molecular identifier, were randomly selected from each sample. Reads with shared molecular identifiers were discarded instead of being binned into consensus sequences. MiTCR, set to a Q25 quality threshold and the strictest error-elimination algorithm, was used for CDR3 identification, clonotype clustering and error correction. A nonparametric unseen species model with Euler transformation was used to estimate lower-bound total TCR beta diversity. TCRdb reprocessed the public reads (quality trimming at Q25 with fastp, clone calling with MiXCR) and kept in-frame beta chains. Rows with a matching CDR3 protein are joined into one entry that keeps the most common DNA and genes. The V and J calls reflect TCRdb's pipeline rather than the authors' work. The sample records 650,000 or so distinct CDR3 sequences, 52% of which are singletons. The ten biggest clones cover 13% of the sample.

A note on this clonotype: It has no known antigen specificity. Nothing much larger sits one base from this clone, and base qualities are not available.

Counted from cysteine to phenylalanine, this CDR3 has 15 amino acids. Kept here is only the CDR3 DNA, which spans 45 bases and is read in frame from base 1. V is shortened by 0 bases, J by 4 bases, and the region joining them spans 7 bases. CDR1 is given as LGHNA and CDR2 as YSLEER, both from the germline V gene. Donors were 40 or so systemically healthy Caucasian individuals from Russia aged 6 to 90 years. Each donor gave 9 to 10 milliliters of peripheral blood, collected into EDTA-treated Vacutainer tubes. PBMCs were isolated by Ficoll-Paque density-gradient centrifugation, with at least 6 million obtained per sample. Trizol reagent was used to extract total RNA from the PBMCs, yielding at least 5 micrograms per sample. Naive CD45RAhigh/CD27high T cell percentages were measured by flow cytometry on a PBMC aliquot from every donor.

Source material: blood. The chain is made from TRBV4-3 and TRBJ2-6; the D segment cannot be called with confidence. The sequence came from a woman of 80 years or more in good health. The CDR3 protein sequence reads: CASSQDARGANVLTF. The DNA sequence is as follows: TGCGCCAGCAGCCAAGATGCGAGGGGGGCCAACGTCCTGACTTTC.